A single sample gave rise to the 17 T cell receptor beta chains below, sequenced in a study of T cell clonality in common variable immunodeficiency. Here immunoSEQ multiplex PCR was the method, and the copy in TCRdb shows in-frame clones only, minus some. This sample includes 35,000 to 50,000 clones with no singletons; its ten biggest clones take up 0.6% to 0.8%. The material sequenced was peripheral blood mononuclear cells. These TCRs come from a person aged 18-70 years in good health.

This clone was detected ten times or more. The observed sequence ends 3 residues before the CDR3 terminus, with the missing tail filled in from the germline J gene. The rearrangement links TRBV4-1 to TRBJ2-1, with a weak D call TRBD2 (5 bases). Trimming left V 0 bases short and J 7 bases short, with 13 bases between. This CDR3 has 15 residues. The germline CDR1 and CDR2 sequences are MGHRA and YSYEKL. The CDR3 protein is CASSQDLRVLNEQFF. The covered CDR3 bases are TGCGCCAGCAGCCAAGATTTGAGGGTTCTGAATGAG.

This clone was seen repeatedly, ten times or more. Read coverage stops 3 residues before the CDR3 terminus; the germline J gene supplies the remainder. V is TRBV4-1 and J is TRBJ2-5; D may be TRBD1 (5 bases). The CDR3 runs 16 residues. Germline V gives CDR1 MGHRA, CDR2 YSYEKL. Trimming pared 0 bases from V and 5 bases from J, leaving 16 bases between. The sequenced part of the CDR3 DNA is TGCGCCAGCAGCCAAGATCTTTTAGGGGAACAGGAGACC. Protein: CASSQDLLGEQET. The whole CDR3 region reads CASSQDLLGEQETQYF.

This clone has at least ten counts. The DNA ends 3 residues before the CDR3 does, and the rest of the CDR3 is filled in from the germline J gene. The genes are TRBV7-9 and TRBJ2-7; 10 positions match TRBD1. The CDR3 contains 14 residues. Germline CDR1 is SEHNR and CDR2 is FQNEAQ (reference sequence). After removal of 8 bases from V and 6 bases from J, the junction contained 10 bases not matched to a gene. The CDR3 DNA, read in part, is TGTGCCAGCGCGACCGGGACAGGGGCAGCCGAG. It codes for CASATGTGAAE. The complete CDR3 sequence is CASATGTGAAEQYF. Full variable domain (outside the CDR3, taken from reference TRBV7-9 and TRBJ2-7): DTGVSQNPRHKITKRGQNVTFRCDPISEHNRLYWYRQTLGQGPEFLTYFQNEAQLEKSRLLSDRFSAERPKGSFSTLEIQRTEQGDSAMYLCASATGTGAAEQYFGPGTRLTVT.

This clone was seen repeatedly, ten times or more. The read halts 3 residues ahead of the CDR3 end, with the missing end drawn from the germline J gene. The chain recombines TRBV10-2 with TRBJ2-3; 9 bases are shared with TRBD2. The CDR3 contains 17 residues. J was trimmed by 4 bases and V by 2 bases; bases with no gene match: 10. The V gene's germline CDR1 is WSHSY and CDR2 SAAADI. The CDR3 loop is CASSEIGGRGGADTQYF. The DNA read from the CDR3 is TGCGCCAGCAGTGAGATTGGGGGGCGGGGGGGTGCAGATACG.

This clone was counted many times. The read ends 3 residues before the CDR3 terminus; that terminus is restored from the germline J gene. The rearrangement links TRBV6-1 to TRBJ1-5; 7 bases agree with TRBD1. With V trimmed by 1 base and J by 2 bases, 5 bases remained unmatched. The CDR3 sequence is 16 residues long. Germline CDR1 reads MNHNS; CDR2 reads SASEGT. Partial CDR3 DNA: TGTGCCAGCAGTGAAGTATCAGGGACAGGCAATCAGCCC. It specifies CASSEVSGTGNQP. The whole CDR3 is CASSEVSGTGNQPQHF.

In its sample, this clone was seen many times. The missing CDR3 end, 3 residues past where the read stops, is filled in from the germline J gene. The rearrangement uses TRBV27 and TRBJ2-7; 9 positions agree with TRBD1. The CDR3 is 15 amino acids. Germline loops: CDR1 MNHEY, CDR2 SMNVEV (reference sequence). The ends lost 3 bases at V and 4 bases at J; junction bases unmatched: 7. CDR3 sequence reads: CASSLGGTGIYEQYF. The part of the CDR3 DNA that was read is TGTGCCAGCAGTTTGGGTGGGACAGGGATTTACGAG.

The table lists this clone with many counts. The observed sequence ends 3 residues before the CDR3 terminus, with the missing tail filled in from the germline J gene. This sequence joins TRBV7-3 and TRBJ2-7, with TRBD2 as a possible D gene (5 bases). Germline CDR1 and CDR2: SGHTA and FQGTGA. Deletions cut 2 bases from V and 2 bases from J, with 13 bases between. The CDR3 has 15 amino acids. This CDR3 is CASSLARGYPYEQYF. The part of the CDR3 DNA that was read is TGTGCCAGCAGCTTAGCGCGAGGGTACCCCTACGAG.

In this sample, this clone turned up many times. The read stops 3 residues short of the end of the CDR3; the missing end is completed from the germline J gene. The J gene is TRBJ2-7, the V gene TRBV3-1 (or the pseudogene TRBV3-2), with 9 bases lining up with TRBD2. The CDR3 has 15 residues. CDR1 and CDR2 from the germline V gene are LGHDT and YNNKEL (reference sequence). V dropped 4 bases and J dropped 3; count of bases not matched to a gene: 7. This CDR3 is CASSLEGLAGYEQYF. CDR3 DNA, as far as it was read: TGTGCCAGCAGCCTAGAGGGACTAGCTGGCTACGAG.

The table lists this clone with many counts. The CDR3 end falls 3 residues outside the read, so it is completed with the germline J gene. The chain employs TRBV20-1 and TRBJ1-2; 7 bases agree with TRBD1. Germline V CDR1 and CDR2: DFQATT, SNEGSKA (reference sequence). This CDR3 contains 15 residues. J lost 0 bases, V lost 0 bases, and 4 bases had no gene match. CDR3 DNA, as far as it was read: TGCAGTGCTAGAGAAACCGGGACAGCTAACTATGGC. It is translated as CSARETGTANYG. The full CDR3 sequence reads CSARETGTANYGYTF.

This clone appeared many times. The CDR3 is CASSQRDRSHEQYF. The sequenced part of the CDR3 DNA is TGTGCCAGCAGCCAGAGGGACAGAAGCCACGAG. The V and J genes are TRBV11-2 and TRBJ2-7, with TRBD1 matching 7 bases. The CDR3 end falls 3 residues outside the read, so it is completed with the germline J gene. This CDR3 is 14 amino acids long. J gave up 5 bases and V 5 bases, and 9 bases lay outside the gene matches. Germline CDR1 and CDR2: SGHAT and FQNNGV.

This clone was detected many times. The read is 3 residues too short to cover the CDR3 end, so that end is filled in from the germline J gene. J is TRBJ1-5 and V is TRBV19, with D possibly matching TRBD1 (5 bases). CDR1 and CDR2 from the germline V gene are LNHDA and SQIVND (reference sequence). The CDR3 is 14 amino acids. V was trimmed by 7 bases and J by 3 bases, leaving 13 bases between them. The sequenced part of the CDR3 DNA is TGTGCCAGTACCCCAGGGCAGAACAATCAGCCC. Encoded protein: CASTPGQNNQP. The complete CDR3 protein is CASTPGQNNQPQHF.

This clone was counted many times. The read terminates 3 residues ahead of where the CDR3 ends, so the germline J gene completes it. The chain has TRBV7-8 and TRBJ1-5; a possible D gene is TRBD1 (6 bases). This CDR3 spans 14 amino acids. Germline V gene data show CDR1 as SGHVS and CDR2 as FQNEAQ. Trimming shortened V by 5 bases and J by 2 bases, and 10 bases separated the two germline ends. This CDR3 is CASSLNRGNQPQHF. The sequenced CDR3 bases are TGTGCCAGCAGCCTAAACAGGGGCAATCAGCCC.

In its sample, this clone was seen many times. The CDR3 extends 3 residues past the end of the read, so its final part is completed from the germline J gene. The V call is TRBV5-1, the J call TRBJ2-5; no firm D call. This CDR3 spans 14 amino acids. V lost 0 bases, J lost 7 bases, and 13 bases lay in between. Germline-derived CDR1 and CDR2 are SGHRS and YFSETQ. This chain's CDR3 is CASSLDPPGGTQYF. Incomplete CDR3 DNA: TGCGCCAGCAGCTTGGACCCCCCAGGTGGGACC.

Ten or more counts support this clone. The CDR3 extends 3 residues past the end of the read, so its final part is completed from the germline J gene. This sequence joins TRBV15 and TRBJ2-5; tentative D call: TRBD1 (8 bases). Trimming stripped 1 base from V and 5 bases from J, with 20 bases between. In germline, CDR1 is LNHNV, CDR2 YYDKDF (reference sequence). The CDR3 spans 17 residues. The CDR3 bases that were read are TGTGCCACCAGCAGAGGAGGAACAGGGGGGGGGAGGGAGACC. Amino acids: CATSRGGTGGGRET. The whole CDR3 sequence reads CATSRGGTGGGRETQYF.

This clone was recorded at least ten times. Sequencing ends 3 residues short of the CDR3 end; the germline J gene provides the rest. The J gene is TRBJ1-5, the V gene TRBV7-2, with D possibly TRBD1 on 5 matching bases. Per the germline V gene, CDR1 is SGHTA and CDR2 is FQGNSA. CDR3 length: 15 residues. The V end lost 3 bases, the J end lost 4 bases, and 13 bases lay between the germline ends. The sequenced CDR3 bases are TGTGCCAGCAGCTTCGACAGCACTATAAATCAGCCC. Translation gives CASSFDSTINQP. The whole CDR3 protein is CASSFDSTINQPQHF.

This clone was picked up many times. The read gets to within 3 residues of the CDR3 end, and the germline J gene fills in the rest. The chain combines TRBV11-3 with TRBJ1-1, with 10 positions matching TRBD1. Unmatched junction bases numbered 3, after V lost 4 bases and J lost 7 bases. Germline lookup yields CDR1 SGHNT and CDR2 YENEEA. The CDR3 has 13 amino acids. The covered CDR3 bases are TGTGCCAGCAGCTGGGGACAGGGGTTTGAA. This sequence encodes CASSWGQGFE. The whole CDR3 is CASSWGQGFEAFF.

The sample holds many counts of this clone. Coverage ceases 3 residues before the CDR3 finishes, and the germline J gene fills in the end. V usage is TRBV4-1 and J usage is TRBJ2-2, with D hard to call. The length of the CDR3 is 16 residues. Trimming took 3 bases from V and 0 from J, leaving 11 bases between them. CDR1 is MGHRA, CDR2 YSYEKL, per germline. CDR3 DNA (partial): TGCGCCAGCAGCCATAATGCACAGTCGAACACCGGGGAG. Its translation is CASSHNAQSNTGE. The entire CDR3 sequence reads CASSHNAQSNTGELFF.